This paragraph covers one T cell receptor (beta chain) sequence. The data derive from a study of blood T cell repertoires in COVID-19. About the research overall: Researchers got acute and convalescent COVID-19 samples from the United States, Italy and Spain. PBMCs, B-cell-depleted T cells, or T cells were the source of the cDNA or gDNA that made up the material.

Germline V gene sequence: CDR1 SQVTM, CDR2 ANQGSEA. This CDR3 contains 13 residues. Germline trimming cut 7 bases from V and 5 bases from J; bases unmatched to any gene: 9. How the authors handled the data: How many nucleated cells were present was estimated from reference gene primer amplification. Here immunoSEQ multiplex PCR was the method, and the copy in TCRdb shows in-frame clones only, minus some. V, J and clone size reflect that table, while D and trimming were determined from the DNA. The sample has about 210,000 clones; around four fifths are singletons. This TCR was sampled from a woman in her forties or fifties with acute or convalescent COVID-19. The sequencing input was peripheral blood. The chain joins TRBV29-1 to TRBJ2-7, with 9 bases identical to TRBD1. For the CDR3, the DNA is TGCAGCGCAGCCGGGACAGGGCTCAACGAGCAGTACTTC. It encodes CSAAGTGLNEQYF.